Listed below are T cell receptor beta chains from one sample, sequenced in a study of control samples from healthy donors and cancer patients. Some clones are missing from TCRdb's copy, which holds only in-frame ones; the method was immunoSEQ multiplex PCR. In the table there are 60,000 to 65,000 clones, almost 85% of which are singletons. Sequencing was performed on blood. The receptor source for this set is a man in his forties in good health. The CDR3 runs from the conserved cysteine through the conserved F or W. A D gene is named only where the DNA matches it firmly.

v_gene,d_gene,CDR3aa
TRBV28,.,CASSLLSGSNQPQHF
TRBV7-9,.,CASSLAPRIILGELFF
TRBV2,.,CASRDSNTEAFF
TRBV5-1,.,CASSLVQGRHNEQFF
TRBV30,.,CAWSVLGTNYGYTF
TRBV9,TRBD2,CASSGSGSPTDTQYF
TRBV30,.,CAWSVLMDGYTF
TRBV7-2,.,CASSLVSGGEQFF
TRBV2,TRBD1,CASSWTGGRTEAFF
TRBV30,TRBD2,CAWNLGAGGPHEQFF
TRBV3-1/TRBV3-2,TRBD1,CASTSGGGETQYF
TRBV30,.,CAWSHRFTEAFF
TRBV5-8,.,CASSQRLNEKLFF